This is a list of T cell receptor beta chains from one sample in a study of OX40 agonist ivuxolimab in advanced cancers. The table came from immunoSEQ multiplex PCR; TCRdb's copy has only in-frame clones and leaves some out. The sample has under 25,000 clones; around 79% are singletons. The specimen was CD4+ or CD8+ T cells sorted from blood, collected in a trial of the OX40 agonist ivuxolimab. These receptors were collected from an adult with an advanced solid tumor such as melanoma, head and neck, liver or kidney cancer. Each CDR3 is given with its conserved first and last residue.

j_gene,v_gene,CDR3aa
TRBJ2-5,TRBV19,CASSIASGGPRETQYF
TRBJ2-3,TRBV4-3,CARGEERRAISDTQYF
TRBJ2-7,TRBV5-5,CASSLRDLNRYEQYF
TRBJ2-3,TRBV10-3,CAISKSQNTDTQYF
TRBJ2-3,TRBV10-3,CAILGQGADTQYF
TRBJ2-7,TRBV4-2,CASSQVPPSSGRAGEQYF
TRBJ1-4,TRBV27,CATLTGTAQEKLFF
TRBJ1-5,TRBV21-1,CASSKDSRPVHSNQPQHF
TRBJ1-2,TRBV4-3,CASSQEAGRNYGYTF
TRBJ1-3,TRBV2,CASTREGASGNTIYF
TRBJ2-5,TRBV11-2,CASRRDGSIETQYF
TRBJ2-1,TRBV30,CAWSARAWDSRRSSYNEQFF
TRBJ2-7,TRBV19,CASRRKGADEQYF
TRBJ1-2,TRBV2,CASSAVDGYTF
TRBJ2-5,TRBV10-1,CASSDNSSDLYQETQYF
TRBJ2-7,TRBV4-3,CASSIRDRDGEQYF
TRBJ1-2,TRBV6-1,CASSDRTGIYGYTF
TRBJ2-1,TRBV7-2,CASSLRTSGGYNEQFF
TRBJ2-7,TRBV7-2,CASSLDRTSLYEQYF
TRBJ2-3,TRBV4-2,CASSQGSTDTQYF
TRBJ2-1,TRBV7-6,CASSQISGSSYNEQFF
TRBJ1-2,TRBV9,CASSVAAQGDGYTF
TRBJ1-3,TRBV21-1,CASKGTARAGNTIYF
TRBJ2-3,TRBV19,CASSIVDTQYF
TRBJ2-3,TRBV6-6,CASSSRQGADTDTQYF
TRBJ2-7,TRBV5-1,CASSQVRDGTYEQYF
TRBJ1-5,TRBV7-2,CASSQGYSNQPQHF
TRBJ2-3,TRBV10-3,CAISDSLKTDTQYF
TRBJ2-4,TRBV13,CASSLGPDQYF
TRBJ1-2,TRBV6-1,CASSEVSYYGYTF
TRBJ2-1,TRBV5-4,CASYPAGGNEQFF